This is a list of T cell receptor beta chains from one sample in a study of cytomegalovirus exposure and HLA in healthy donors. Profiling relied on immunoSEQ multiplex PCR, and the TCRdb table lists in-frame clones only, not all of them. In the table there are 130,000 or so clones, around 77% of which are singletons. Sequenced material: PBMCs. These receptors all stem from an older woman in good health and CMV-seronegative. Each CDR3 is given with its conserved first and last residue. Fields, in order: J gene, V gene, CDR3 protein.

TRBJ2-7 | TRBV2 | CASRAGWIEQYF
TRBJ2-7 | TRBV18 | CASSPLAGAYEQYF
TRBJ2-1 | TRBV28 | CASSLLAGGAHNEQFF
TRBJ1-2 | TRBV4-1 | CASSQLADNYGYTF
TRBJ2-5 | TRBV27 | CASSLLASREETQYF
TRBJ2-1 | TRBV19 | CASSITTGRSYNEQFF
TRBJ2-7 | TRBV28 | CASSFPSGTVSYEQYF
TRBJ2-1 | TRBV27 | CASMFGLAGGQNEQFF
TRBJ1-2 | TRBV6-5 | CASSYSTGLVTF
TRBJ1-1 | TRBV7-8 | CASSLARDRTAFF
TRBJ1-3 | TRBV6-5 | CASSYVSGFSGNTIYF
TRBJ2-7 | TRBV5-1 | CASSSQPPNRVYPHEQYF
. | TRBV27 | CASSLSPGSEQYF
TRBJ1-6 | TRBV28 | CASNSNRGSYNSPLHF
TRBJ2-2 | TRBV5-1 | CASSPLAGMGWTGELFF
TRBJ1-4 | TRBV18 | CASSATGSTNEKLFF
TRBJ1-2 | TRBV7-2 | CASSFNRAVVGYTF
TRBJ2-5 | TRBV5-6 | CASSFRTSGQETQYF
TRBJ1-6 | TRBV6-1 | CASSWGGLKDSPLHF
TRBJ2-4 | TRBV28 | CASREVAKNIQYF
TRBJ2-7 | TRBV7-9 | CASSPQRGANEQYF
TRBJ2-7 | TRBV18 | CASSPPGSGSYEQYF
TRBJ2-7 | TRBV7-3 | CASSLMAGAPYEQYF
TRBJ2-3 | TRBV7-9 | CASQTVSGTDTQYF
TRBJ2-7 | TRBV27 | CASSLGRGPYEQYF
TRBJ1-1 | TRBV5-1 | CASSLEQALKNTEAFF
TRBJ2-7 | TRBV2 | CASPGSEEQYF
. | TRBV5-4 | CASSLGGTAASYEQYF
TRBJ1-1 | TRBV6-6 | CASSLRGTEAFF
TRBJ2-7 | TRBV2 | CASSGLNIEQYF
TRBJ2-2 | TRBV7-3 | CASSLWSGGGGELFF
TRBJ2-4 | TRBV29-1 | CSVLRPQGGDIQYF
TRBJ2-1 | TRBV7-3 | CASGWRGAYNEQFF
TRBJ1-5 | TRBV5-8 | CASSLAIGFLSNQPQHF
TRBJ1-1 | TRBV19 | CASSTGGAFNTEAFF
TRBJ2-3 | TRBV6-5 | CASSYSLAGTTDTQYF
TRBJ1-1 | TRBV30 | CAWSLTENTEAFF
TRBJ1-1 | TRBV14 | CASSQYLAKNTEAFF
TRBJ1-2 | TRBV9 | CASSGKTGLRGGYTF
TRBJ2-1 | TRBV4-2 | CASSHGTGTGAYNEQFF
TRBJ2-1 | TRBV7-2 | CASSLAPSGSRNEQFF
TRBJ2-2 | TRBV18 | CASSRDRNTGELFF